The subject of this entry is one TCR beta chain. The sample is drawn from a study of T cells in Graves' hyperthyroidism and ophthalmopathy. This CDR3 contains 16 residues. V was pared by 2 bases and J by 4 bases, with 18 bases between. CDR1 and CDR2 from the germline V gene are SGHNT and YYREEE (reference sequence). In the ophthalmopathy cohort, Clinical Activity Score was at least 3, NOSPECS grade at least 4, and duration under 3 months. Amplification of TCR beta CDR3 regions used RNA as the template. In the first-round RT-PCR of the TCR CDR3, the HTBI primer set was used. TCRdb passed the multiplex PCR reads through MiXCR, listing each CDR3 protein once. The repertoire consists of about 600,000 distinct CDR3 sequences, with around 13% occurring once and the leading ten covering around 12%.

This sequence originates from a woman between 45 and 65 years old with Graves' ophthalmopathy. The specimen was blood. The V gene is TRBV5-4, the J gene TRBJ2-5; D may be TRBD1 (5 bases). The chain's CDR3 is CASSFSAYGRAETQYF. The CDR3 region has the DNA TGTGCCAGCAGCTTTTCAGCATATGGCAGGGCAGAGACCCAGTACTTC.